The T cell receptor beta chain described here comes from a study of T cells after yellow fever vaccination (dated by TCRdb to about 2019). Describing the broader study: The SMART-Seq v4 Ultra Low Input RNA kit was used to prepare libraries from fractions with low cell numbers. Bulk TCR alpha and beta repertoires were sequenced longitudinally to track T-cell clones before and after primary and booster YFV17D yellow fever vaccination. Two healthy male donors, one aged 18 to 29 and one aged 30 to 39 years, were included in the cohort. Blood was drawn at multiple timepoints before and after primary and secondary immunization, with bulk PBMC replicates and cell subsets isolated.

Sequencing was carried out with an Illumina NovaSeq 6000. TCR cDNA was made using 5'RACE template switching, a step that added a universal primer site and unique molecular identifiers. Priming of cDNA synthesis was performed from both the TCR alpha and TCR beta constant segments. Library amplification used two PCR steps, and the second PCR step added sample barcodes and sequencing adapters. Sequencing of libraries was done on Illumina HiSeq 2500 (2x100 bp) or NovaSeq (2x150 bp). As for how the authors treated the data: MIGEC handled demultiplexing of reads and collapsing into UMI consensus sequences, while MiXCR performed V(D)J alignment. Vaccine-responding clonotypes were defined with edgeR using replicate PBMC samples, requiring FDR below 0.01 and a log2 fold change above 5 up to day 15. Each bulk clonotype was labeled CD4 or CD8 based on which sequenced repertoire, CD4 or CD8, contained the clonotype at higher abundance. Clones were called with MiXCR by TCRdb after fastp trimmed the public reads at Q25, and only in-frame beta chains were retained. Rows with one shared CDR3 protein collapse into an entry with the most common genes and DNA. These V and J calls are TCRdb output, not the study's own analysis. In this sample the table shows approximately 330,000 distinct CDR3 sequences, 4.1% of which occur a single time. Approximately 23% of the sample goes to the ten largest clones.

Notes on this clonotype: It has no known antigen specificity. No base qualities exist here, and no much larger clone lies one base off it.

Per the germline V gene (reference sequence), DFQATT is the CDR1 and SNEGSKA is the CDR2. The cysteine opens and the phenylalanine closes a CDR3 of 15 amino acids. Of the read, only the CDR3 DNA is kept; its 45 bases are in frame from base 1. At the junction V is shortened by 0 bases and J by 5 bases; bases outside the gene matches: 7. The sample's treatment or condition label, decoded: live attenuated yellow fever vaccine strain. Two biological replicates of bulk PBMCs were collected at each blood-draw timepoint. PBMCs were isolated from peripheral blood using a standard Ficoll-Paque protocol. TriZol was used to extract RNA from bulk PBMCs, from CD4 and CD8 fractions, and from dextramer-positive and dextramer-negative fractions. General conclusions and limits of the study: Only a couple of donors were included in the study, so the extent to which the findings can be generalized is limited. A small fraction of clonotypes appeared in both the CD4 and CD8 compartments, likely as a result of convergent recombination. Computational filtering was required because FACS-sorted repertoires could contain abundant contaminating clonotypes from the bulk population. After the booster, most of the clones that had expanded following primary vaccination were detected again (about 95% of CD4 and 88% of CD8), which suggests that memory was broadly maintained. The secondary T-cell response was weaker than the primary response but faster, peaking on day 5 instead of day 15.

The receptor was derived from a man between 18 and 29 years old who received the YFV17D yellow fever vaccine. The V gene is TRBV20-1 and the J gene is TRBJ2-7, with 10 bases matching TRBD2. This specimen was PBMCs, taken 5 days after the yellow fever booster vaccination. The DNA is as follows: TGCAGTGCTAGAGATCAAAGCGGGGGGGCCCACGAGCAGTACTTC. This encodes CSARDQSGGAHEQYF.